This T cell receptor beta chain comes out of a study of shared clonotypes between healthy human individuals. The data were produced by immunoSEQ multiplex PCR, yet TCRdb's version contains in-frame clones alone and is incomplete. The table records about 2 million clones, approximately 95% of them present only once. The CDR3 extends over 15 amino acids. Trimming stripped 6 bases from V and 5 bases from J, with 19 bases between. Germline V gene sequence: CDR1 SGHAT, CDR2 FQNNGV. CD45RO-negative CD8 cells positively selected for CCR7 made up the naive population, which excluded terminally differentiated effector memory CD45RA+ cells. All the donors were Caucasian adults who lived in Nashville, Tennessee.

Sequenced input: naive CD8+ T cells sorted from blood. The V gene is TRBV11-2, the J gene TRBJ1-2, with D tentatively TRBD1 (5 bases). This sequence originates from a man younger than 35 in good health. The CDR3 spells CASSFLDTPFYGYTF. CDR3 nucleotides: TGTGCCAGCAGTTTTTTGGACACTCCGTTTTATGGCTACACCTTC.